One T cell receptor (beta chain) is described in this entry. Its antigen is not known. As for time point: after preoperative PTX-NDP chemotherapy. TCRdb fed the PCR reads into MiXCR, producing one record per CDR3 protein. Among around 10,000 distinct CDR3 sequences, under 55% were seen once, and the ten largest hold 11% to 15%. There are 18 residues in the CDR3. The J segment lost 6 bases and the V segment lost 2 bases, leaving 14 bases of the junction unmatched. Germline V lookup: CDR1 ENHRY, CDR2 SYGVKD. This sample is drawn from a study of esophageal squamous cell carcinoma under preoperative chemotherapy. Study-level findings and limits: After treatment, tumor-infiltrating lymphocytes apparently came partly from blood T cells.

The clonotype originates from a human donor with esophageal squamous cell carcinoma. The donor label of this sample is uncertain. The chain is built from TRBV10-3 and TRBJ2-1; 9 bases line up with TRBD2. The sample was acquired from a patient given preoperative chemotherapy. CDR3 sequence: CAISERGGGAGGSNEQFF. The CDR3 DNA reads as TGTGCCATCAGTGAGAGAGGGGGGGGGGCGGGAGGGAGCAATGAGCAGTTCTTC.